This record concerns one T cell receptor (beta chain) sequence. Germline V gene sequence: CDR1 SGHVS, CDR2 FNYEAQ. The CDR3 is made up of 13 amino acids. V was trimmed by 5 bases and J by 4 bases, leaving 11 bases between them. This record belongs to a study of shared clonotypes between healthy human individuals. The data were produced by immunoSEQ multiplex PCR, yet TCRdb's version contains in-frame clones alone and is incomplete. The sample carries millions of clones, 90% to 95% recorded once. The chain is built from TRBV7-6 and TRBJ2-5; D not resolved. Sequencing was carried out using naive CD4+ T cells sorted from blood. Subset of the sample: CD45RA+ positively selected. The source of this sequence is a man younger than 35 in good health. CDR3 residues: CASSTNTGETQYF. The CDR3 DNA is TGTGCCAGCAGCACCAACACGGGAGAGACCCAGTACTTC. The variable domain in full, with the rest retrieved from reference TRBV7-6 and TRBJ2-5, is GAGVSQSPRYKVTKRGQDVALRCDPISGHVSLYWYRQALGQGPEFLTYFNYEAQQDKSGLPNDRFSAERPEGSISTLTIQRTEQRDSAMYRCASSTNTGETQYFGPGTRLLVL.